These 16 T cell receptor beta chains came from one sample sequenced in a study of regulatory T cells in long-lasting Graves disease. Through Arm-PCR of CDR3 regions and iRepertoire HTBI primers, TCR beta libraries were built. TCRdb reanalysed the multiplex PCR reads using MiXCR and keeps one entry per CDR3 protein. The sample lists some 450,000 distinct CDR3 sequences, 20% to 25% seen once, with over 25% in the top ten. The time point was: persistent/refractory GD, antithyroid drugs over 5 years with positive TRAb. With RNA extracted from PBMCs as input, the TCR library was made. The sequences come from peripheral blood mononuclear cells (PBMCs), collected when the disease was refractory, from a patient treated with antithyroid drugs. Receptors were obtained from a female donor with Graves disease.

A few counts support this clonotype. The chain has TRBV6-2 or TRBV6-3 and TRBJ2-7; 11 bases match TRBD2. CDR1 MNHEY and CDR2 SVGEGT come from the germline V gene. The ends lost 7 bases at V and 3 bases at J; junction bases unmatched: 5. The CDR3 consists of 14 residues. CDR3 coding DNA: TGTGCCAGCACGGGGACTAGCGGTTTCTACGAGCAGTACTTC. Encoded protein: CASTGTSGFYEQYF.

This clonotype has only a few counts. The chain links TRBV27 to TRBJ2-2; possible D gene TRBD2, 5 bases. The CDR3 has 15 amino acids. Trimming stripped 6 bases from V and 5 bases from J, with 16 bases between. Germline CDR1 is MNHEY and CDR2 is SMNVEV (reference sequence). The CDR3 sequence: CASSRQSSGTGELFF. The CDR3 DNA reads as TGTGCCAGCAGCCGACAAAGTTCGGGGACCGGGGAGCTGTTTTTT.

The rearrangement joins TRBV12-3 or TRBV12-4 to TRBJ2-7, with a weak D call TRBD1 (6 bases). This CDR3 comprises 14 residues. Trimming removed 5 bases from V and 4 bases from J, with 15 bases in between. CDR3 sequence reads: CASSLGTRFYEQYF. CDR3 bases: TGTGCCAGCAGTCTGGGGACAAGATTTTACGAGCAGTACTTC.

This clonotype has just a few counts. V gene TRBV20-1 combines with J gene TRBJ2-5; 10 bases map to TRBD1. Germline lookup yields CDR1 DFQATT and CDR2 SNEGSKA (reference sequence). The V and J ends lost 6 bases and 1 base, in that order; junction bases with no gene match: 8. The CDR3 runs 15 residues. The DNA for the CDR3 is TGCAGTGCGCAAAGGACAGGGGGATTCCAAGAGACCCAGTACTTC. It yields the protein CSAQRTGGFQETQYF.

The chain is built from TRBV7-2 and TRBJ2-4; either TRBD1 or TRBD2 may supply D (5 bases each). V was shortened by 6 bases and J by 10 bases, with 25 bases between the two germline ends. This CDR3 has 16 residues. The germline V gene has CDR1 SGHTA and CDR2 FQGNSA. The DNA of the CDR3 is TGTGCCAGCAGACTAGGGTATACAGGCGCACAACAGATTCAGTACTTC. Protein product: CASRLGYTGAQQIQYF.

This clonotype has ten or more counts. The V and J genes are TRBV2 and TRBJ2-7, with D perhaps TRBD1 (6 bases). V lost 5 bases and J 3 bases, leaving 14 bases between the germline ends. The germline CDR1 and CDR2 sequences are SNHLY and FYNNEI. The CDR3 contains 14 residues. This CDR3 is CASSPGQGRYEQYF. The CDR3 region has the DNA TGTGCCAGCAGTCCCGGGCAGGGGCGCTACGAGCAGTACTTC.

V gene TRBV24-1 combines with J gene TRBJ1-1, with a tentative D call TRBD1 (5 bases). The CDR3 spans 13 residues. The V and J ends lost 3 bases and 3 bases respectively, with 7 bases between them. Per germline, CDR1 KGHDR and CDR2 SFDVKD. CDR3 in amino acids: CATSDGGYTEAFF. CDR3 sequence (DNA): TGTGCCACCAGTGATGGGGGGTACACTGAAGCTTTCTTT.

This rearrangement joins TRBV5-6 to TRBJ1-1; D is ambiguous. V lost 1 base, J lost 2 bases, and 9 bases lay in between. Germline V lookup: CDR1 SGHDT, CDR2 YYEEEE. The CDR3 contains 14 residues. CDR3 nucleotides: TGTGCCAGCAGCTTGACCGGGTTTAACACTGAAGCTTTCTTT. It encodes CASSLTGFNTEAFF.

This clonotype showed up many times. The rearrangement links TRBV12-3 or TRBV12-4 to TRBJ2-5, with 7 bases identical to TRBD1. The length of the CDR3 is 15 residues. V lost 6 bases, J lost 5 bases, and 12 bases stayed unmatched. CDR3 protein: CASSNYRGSGETQYF. Written as DNA, the CDR3 is TGTGCCAGCAGCAATTACAGGGGAAGTGGGGAGACCCAGTACTTC.

The chain combines TRBV14 with TRBJ1-1; D is undetermined. Looked up from germline, CDR1 is SGHDN and CDR2 is FVKESK. The CDR3 consists of 14 residues. With 1 base removed from V and 5 bases from J, the gap between germline ends came to 11 bases. In nucleotides, the CDR3 is TGTGCCAGCAGCCAAGTGGCTCAGAGTACTGAAGCTTTCTTT. Amino acids: CASSQVAQSTEAFF.

This clonotype was found many times. This chain links TRBV27 with TRBJ2-7; 10 bases are a match to TRBD2. The CDR3 covers 14 residues. Germline V gene lookup returns CDR1 MNHEY and CDR2 SMNVEV (reference sequence). Trimming removed 5 bases from V and 5 bases from J; junction bases left unmatched: 6. The CDR3 spells CASSPLAGRDEQYF. CDR3 DNA: TGTGCCAGCAGTCCACTAGCGGGAAGGGACGAGCAGTACTTC.

In this sample, this clonotype turned up many times. The gene calls are TRBV11-2 and TRBJ2-3; D may correspond to TRBD1 or TRBD2 (5 bases each). Germline CDR1 is SGHAT and CDR2 is FQNNGV. Trimming removed 5 bases at V and 6 bases at J, with 21 bases between. This CDR3 spans 16 amino acids. CDR3 nucleotide sequence: TGTGCCAGCAGCACCCCCGGGACCCAACCTCCGGATACGCAGTATTTT. Translation gives CASSTPGTQPPDTQYF.

This clonotype was counted only a few times. The chain has TRBV19 and TRBJ2-6; TRBD2 is a possible D gene (6 bases). V was cut by 8 bases and J by 0 bases, with 20 bases left in between. Germline CDR1 LNHDA, CDR2 SQIVND (reference sequence). The CDR3 spans 18 residues. The CDR3 loop reads CASRRDLRTSSGANVLTF. CDR3 nucleotide sequence: TGTGCCAGTCGGCGGGACTTACGAACCTCCTCTGGGGCCAACGTCCTGACTTTC.

The chain links TRBV10-3 to TRBJ1-1, with TRBD1 as a possible D gene (5 bases). Deletions cut 8 bases from V and 0 bases from J, with 13 bases between. From germline, CDR1 is ENHRY and CDR2 SYGVKD. This CDR3 is 14 amino acids long. Here the CDR3 DNA reads TGTGCCATCTCAGGGAGGAGCATGAACACTGAAGCTTTCTTT. It translates to CAISGRSMNTEAFF.

The chain recombines TRBV28 with TRBJ2-1; 7 nucleotides agree with TRBD2. Per germline, CDR1 MDHEN and CDR2 SYDVKM. V was clipped by 5 bases and J by 2 bases; unmatched bases: 6. This CDR3 comprises 15 residues. The CDR3 reads CASSLGLDAYNEQFF. As DNA, the CDR3 is TGTGCCAGCAGTCTAGGACTAGACGCCTACAATGAGCAGTTCTTC.

The chain uses TRBV20-1 and TRBJ2-5; maybe TRBD1 (6 bases). The V and J ends lost 2 bases and 5 bases respectively, with 12 bases between them. This CDR3 comprises 13 residues. Germline V lookup: CDR1 DFQATT, CDR2 SNEGSKA (reference sequence). CDR3 in amino acids: CSARKQGGETQYF. The CDR3 coding sequence is TGCAGTGCTAGAAAGCAAGGGGGTGAGACCCAGTACTTC.